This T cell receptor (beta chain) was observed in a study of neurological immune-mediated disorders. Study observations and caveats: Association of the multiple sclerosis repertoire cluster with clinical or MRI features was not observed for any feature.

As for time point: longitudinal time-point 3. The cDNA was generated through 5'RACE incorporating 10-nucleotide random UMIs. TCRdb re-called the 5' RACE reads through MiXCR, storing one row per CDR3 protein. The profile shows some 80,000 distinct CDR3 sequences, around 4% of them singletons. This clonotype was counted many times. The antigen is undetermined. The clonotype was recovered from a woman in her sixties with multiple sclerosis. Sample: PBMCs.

Here the CDR3 DNA reads TGTGCCAGCAGCCAAAGCGGACAGGAAAGCTCCTATAATTCACCCCTCCACTTT. Protein sequence: CASSQSGQESSYNSPLHF. V is TRBV4-2 and J is TRBJ1-6, with 7 bases aligning to TRBD1. The CDR3 spans 18 residues. The junction had 7 bases not matched to a gene; V was cut back by 2 bases and J by 0 bases. Germline V gives CDR1 LGHNA, CDR2 YNFKEQ.